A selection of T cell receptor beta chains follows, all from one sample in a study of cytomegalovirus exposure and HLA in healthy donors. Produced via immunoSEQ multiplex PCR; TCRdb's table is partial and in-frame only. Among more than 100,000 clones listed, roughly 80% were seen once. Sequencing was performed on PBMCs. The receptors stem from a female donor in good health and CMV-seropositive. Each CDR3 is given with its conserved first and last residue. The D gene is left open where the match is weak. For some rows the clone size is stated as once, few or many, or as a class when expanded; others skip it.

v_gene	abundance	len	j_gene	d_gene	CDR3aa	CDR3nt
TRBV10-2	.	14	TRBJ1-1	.	CASHDGGGNTEAFF	TGCGCCAGCCACGATGGGGGGGGGAACACTGAAGCTTTCTTT
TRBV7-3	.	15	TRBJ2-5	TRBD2	CASSFGGAGEETQYF	TGTGCCAGCAGCTTCGGCGGCGCGGGGGAGGAGACCCAGTACTTC
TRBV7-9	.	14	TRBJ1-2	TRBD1	CASSDDRGPYGYTF	TGTGCCAGCAGCGATGACAGGGGGCCCTATGGCTACACCTTC
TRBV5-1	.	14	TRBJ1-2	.	CASSRDGANYGYTF	TGCGCCAGCAGCCGCGATGGGGCAAACTATGGCTACACCTTC
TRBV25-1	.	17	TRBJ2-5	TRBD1	CASSEFRGRSGQETQYF	TGTGCCAGCAGTGAATTTAGGGGGCGGTCTGGCCAAGAGACCCAGTACTTC
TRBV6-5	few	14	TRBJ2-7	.	CASSYSLTGYEQYF	TGTGCCAGCAGTTACTCGCTTACGGGGTACGAGCAGTACTTC
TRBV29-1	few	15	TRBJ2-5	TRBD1	CSPGVGGAPWETQYF	TGCAGCCCTGGGGTAGGGGGCGCTCCTTGGGAGACCCAGTACTTC
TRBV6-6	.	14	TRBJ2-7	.	CASSYSGGTYEQYF	TGTGCCAGCAGTTACTCAGGGGGAACCTACGAGCAGTACTTC
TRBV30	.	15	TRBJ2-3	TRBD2	CAWSEVGGGRDTQYF	TGTGCCTGGAGTGAAGTCGGCGGGGGAAGGGATACGCAGTATTTT
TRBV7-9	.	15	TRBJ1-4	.	CASSLSRATNEKLFF	TGTGCCAGCAGCTTATCGAGGGCAACTAATGAAAAACTGTTTTTT
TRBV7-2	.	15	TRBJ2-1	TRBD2	CASSSSSGGVGEQFF	TGTGCCAGCAGCTCCTCTAGCGGGGGGGTAGGAGAGCAGTTCTTC
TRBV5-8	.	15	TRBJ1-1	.	CASSLGRGMNTEAFF	TGTGCCAGCAGCTTAGGTAGGGGGATGAACACTGAAGCTTTCTTT
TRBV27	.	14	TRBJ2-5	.	CASSLRGSAETQYF	TGTGCCAGCAGTTTAAGGGGTAGTGCGGAGACCCAGTACTTC
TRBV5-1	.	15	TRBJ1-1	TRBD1	CASSLEGQGVTEAFF	TGCGCCAGCAGCTTGGAGGGACAGGGTGTTACTGAAGCTTTCTTT
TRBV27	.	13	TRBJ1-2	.	CASSPQGYYGYTF	TGTGCCAGCAGTCCTCAGGGGTACTATGGCTACACCTTC
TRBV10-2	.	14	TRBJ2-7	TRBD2	CASTGALAVYEQYF	TGCGCCAGCACCGGGGCACTAGCGGTCTACGAGCAGTACTTC
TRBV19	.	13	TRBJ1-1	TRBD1	CASKTGAVAEAFF	TGTGCCTCGAAGACAGGGGCGGTCGCTGAAGCTTTCTTT
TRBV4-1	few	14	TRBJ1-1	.	CASSQVPGGTEAFF	TGCGCCAGCAGCCAAGTGCCCGGGGGCACTGAAGCTTTCTTT
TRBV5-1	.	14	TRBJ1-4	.	CASSQGTTNEKLFF	TGCGCCAGCAGCCAGGGGACAACTAATGAAAAACTGTTTTTT
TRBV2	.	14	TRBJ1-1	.	CASRGWGVLAEAFF	TGTGCCAGCAGGGGGTGGGGGGTTCTCGCTGAAGCTTTCTTT
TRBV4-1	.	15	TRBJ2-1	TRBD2	CASSRLAGGPNEQFF	TGCGCCAGCAGCCGACTAGCGGGGGGGCCCAATGAGCAGTTCTTC
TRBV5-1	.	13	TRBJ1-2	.	CASSLMALSGYTF	TGCGCCAGCAGCTTGATGGCCCTCAGTGGCTACACCTTC
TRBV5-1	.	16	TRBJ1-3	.	CASSLAGSISGNTIYF	TGCGCCAGCAGCTTGGCCGGGAGCATCTCTGGAAACACCATATATTTT
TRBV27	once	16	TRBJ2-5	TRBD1	CASTFESRGRLETQYF	TGTGCCAGCACTTTCGAAAGCAGGGGGCGTTTAGAGACCCAGTACTTC
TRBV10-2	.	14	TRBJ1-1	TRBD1	CASRPPGGGSEAFF	TGCGCCAGCAGACCCCCGGGAGGGGGCTCCGAAGCTTTCTTT
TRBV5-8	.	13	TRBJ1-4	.	CASSLVGNEKLFF	TGTGCCAGCAGCTTGGTCGGGAATGAAAAACTGTTTTTT
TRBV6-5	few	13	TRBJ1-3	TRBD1	CASSGGPGNTIYF	TGTGCCAGCTCAGGGGGCCCTGGAAACACCATATATTTT
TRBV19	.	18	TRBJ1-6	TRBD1	CASSIEGQPSSYNSPLHF	TGTGCCAGTAGTATAGAGGGACAGCCGAGCTCCTATAATTCACCCCTCCACTTT
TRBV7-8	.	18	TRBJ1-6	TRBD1	CASSLGGGQSSYNSPLHF	TGTGCCAGCAGCTTAGGAGGGGGACAGAGCTCCTATAATTCCCCCCTCCACTTT
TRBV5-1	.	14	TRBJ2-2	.	CASSLGQYSGELFF	TGCGCCAGCAGCTTAGGACAGTACTCCGGGGAGCTGTTTTTT
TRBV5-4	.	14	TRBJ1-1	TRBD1	CASSVGQGDTEAFF	TGTGCCAGCAGCGTAGGACAGGGAGACACTGAAGCTTTCTTT
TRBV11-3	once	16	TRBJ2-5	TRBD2	CASSPGLVGKEETQYF	TGTGCCAGCAGCCCCGGACTAGTTGGAAAAGAAGAGACCCAGTACTTC
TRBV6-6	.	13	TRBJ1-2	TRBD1	CASSLDRVKMSAF	TGTGCCAGCAGTCTGGACAGGGTCAAAATGAGCGCCTTC
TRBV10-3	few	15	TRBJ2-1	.	CAISESRGGVYEQFF	TGTGCCATCAGTGAGTCGAGGGGGGGGGTCTATGAGCAGTTCTTC
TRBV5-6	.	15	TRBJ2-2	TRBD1	CASSFDRENTGELFF	TGTGCCAGCAGCTTCGACAGGGAGAACACCGGGGAGCTGTTTTTT
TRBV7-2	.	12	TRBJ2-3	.	CASSPRTDTQYF	TGTGCCAGCAGCCCCCGGACAGATACGCAGTATTTT